The subject of this entry is one T cell receptor (beta chain). The sample holds other DNA sequences that translate to the same CDR3. The data belong to a study of cytomegalovirus exposure and HLA in healthy donors. CDR1 and CDR2 from the germline V gene are MGHDK and SYGVNS. Trimming pared 4 bases from V and 10 bases from J, leaving 8 bases between. The CDR3 length is 11 residues. Using immunoSEQ multiplex PCR, the repertoire was profiled, and TCRdb retains in-frame clones only, with some absent. This table holds around 220,000 clones, approximately 80% found once. V and J are TRBV25-1 and TRBJ2-1; D possibly matches TRBD1 or TRBD2 (5 bases each). The sequence was collected from a woman in her twenties or thirties in good health and CMV-seropositive. The specimen was PBMCs. The CDR3 DNA reads as TGTGCCAGCAGTGTCGGGGACGAGCAGTTCTTC. Encoded protein: CASSVGDEQFF. Full variable domain (remainder filled in from reference TRBV25-1 and TRBJ2-1): EADIYQTPRYLVIGTGKKITLECSQTMGHDKMYWYQQDPGMELHLIHYSYGVNSTEKGDLSSESTVSRIRTEHFPLTLESARPSHTSQYLCASSVGDEQFFGPGTRLTVL.